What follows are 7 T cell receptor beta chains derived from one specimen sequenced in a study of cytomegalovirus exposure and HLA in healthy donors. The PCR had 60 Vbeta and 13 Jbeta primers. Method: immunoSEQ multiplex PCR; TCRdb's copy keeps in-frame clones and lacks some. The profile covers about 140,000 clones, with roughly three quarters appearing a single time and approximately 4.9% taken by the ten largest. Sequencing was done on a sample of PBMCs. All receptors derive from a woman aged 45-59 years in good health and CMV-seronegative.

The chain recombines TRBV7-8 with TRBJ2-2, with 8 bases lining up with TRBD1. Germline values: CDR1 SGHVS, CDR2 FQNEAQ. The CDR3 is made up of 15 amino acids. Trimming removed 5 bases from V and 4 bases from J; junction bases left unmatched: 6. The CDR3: CASSPQGGATGELFF. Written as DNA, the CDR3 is TGTGCCAGCAGCCCACAGGGGGGAGCCACCGGGGAGCTGTTTTTT. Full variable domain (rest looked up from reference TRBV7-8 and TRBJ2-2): GAGVSQSPRYKVAKRGQDVALRCDPISGHVSLFWYQQALGQGPEFLTYFQNEAQLDKSGLPSDRFFAERPEGSVSTLKIQRTQQEDSAVYLCASSPQGGATGELFFGEGSRLTVL.

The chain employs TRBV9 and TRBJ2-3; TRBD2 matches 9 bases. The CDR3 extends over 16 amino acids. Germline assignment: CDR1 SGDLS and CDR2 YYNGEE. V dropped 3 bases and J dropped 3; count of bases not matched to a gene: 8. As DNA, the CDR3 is TGTGCCAGCAGCGCGGCGGGGGGGCGTTGGACAGATACGCAGTATTTT. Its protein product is CASSAAGGRWTDTQYF.

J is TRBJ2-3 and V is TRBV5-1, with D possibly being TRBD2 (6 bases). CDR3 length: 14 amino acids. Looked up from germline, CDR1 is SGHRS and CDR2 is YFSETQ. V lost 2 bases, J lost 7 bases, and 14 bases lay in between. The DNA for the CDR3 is TGCGCCAGCAGCTTAGCTCTAGCGCCGTATACGCAGTATTTT. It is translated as CASSLALAPYTQYF.

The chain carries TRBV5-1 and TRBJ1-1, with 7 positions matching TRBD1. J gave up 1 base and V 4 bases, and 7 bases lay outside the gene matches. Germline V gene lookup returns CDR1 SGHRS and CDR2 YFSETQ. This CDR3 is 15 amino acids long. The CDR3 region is CASSPTGQPNTEAFF. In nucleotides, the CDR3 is TGCGCCAGCAGCCCGACGGGACAGCCGAACACTGAAGCTTTCTTT.

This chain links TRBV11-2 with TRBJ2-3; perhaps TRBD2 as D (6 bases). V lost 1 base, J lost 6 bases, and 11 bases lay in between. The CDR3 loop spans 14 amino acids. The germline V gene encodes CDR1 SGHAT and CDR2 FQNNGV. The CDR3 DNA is TGTGCCAGCAGCTTAGTTGGCGGGGTGGATACGCAGTATTTT. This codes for CASSLVGGVDTQYF.

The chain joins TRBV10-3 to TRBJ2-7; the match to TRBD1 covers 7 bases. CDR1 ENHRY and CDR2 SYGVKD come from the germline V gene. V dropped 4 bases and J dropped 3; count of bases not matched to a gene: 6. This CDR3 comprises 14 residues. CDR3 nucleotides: TGTGCCATCAGTGGCCAGGACAGGATCTACGAGCAGTACTTC. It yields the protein CAISGQDRIYEQYF.

CDR3 coding DNA: TGTGCCAGTACCCCGACAGGGACCTACAATGAGCAGTTCTTC. As protein: CASTPTGTYNEQFF. This chain links TRBV19 with TRBJ2-1, with TRBD1 matching over 7 bases. V shed 7 bases and J 2 bases; nucleotides not matched to a gene: 5. Per germline, CDR1 LNHDA and CDR2 SQIVND (reference sequence). The CDR3 has 14 residues. The entire variable domain, with the rest obtained from reference TRBV19 and TRBJ2-1, is as follows: DGGITQSPKYLFRKEGQNVTLSCEQNLNHDAMYWYRQDPGQGLRLIYYSQIVNDFQKGDIAEGYSVSREKKESFPLTVTSAQKNPTAFYLCASTPTGTYNEQFFGPGTRLTVL.